This T cell receptor beta chain appears in the sequencing data of a study of T cells in Graves' hyperthyroidism and ophthalmopathy. Whole-study results and caveats: Model output signaled ophthalmopathy a median roughly 6.5 months ahead of onset. Most clonotypes expanded in thyroid above 0.001 were likewise present in blood.

Trimming cost V 2 bases and J 0 bases, with 2 bases left between them. The CDR3 length is 12 residues. Germline V gives CDR1 SQVTM, CDR2 ANQGSEA. The study based diagnoses on clinical symptoms, serum thyroxine and TRAb, thyroid ultrasound and orbital computed tomography. At least ten counts were recorded for this clonotype. The target antigen is unknown. What was amplified from RNA transcripts were TCR beta CDR3 regions. HTBI primers were used for first-round RT-PCR of the TCR CDR3. MiXCR was run by TCRdb on the multiplex PCR reads, yielding one entry per CDR3 protein. In the table there are 600,000 to 700,000 distinct CDR3 sequences, 45% of which are singletons.

This chain links TRBV29-1 with TRBJ1-3; D gene unclear. The TCR originated in an adult man with Graves' disease, either hyperthyroidism or ophthalmopathy (not recorded which). Sequenced input: peripheral blood or thyroid tissue (not recorded which). The CDR3 loop is CSVETSGNTIYF. As DNA, the CDR3 is TGCAGCGTTGAAACCTCTGGAAACACCATATATTTT.